Listed here are 14 T cell receptor beta chains from one sample, sequenced in a study of T cells in Graves' hyperthyroidism and ophthalmopathy (dated 2019 in TCRdb). The receptor library was made with multiplex PCR. The listed sequencing device is Illumina HiSeq 2000. The TCR beta CDR3 regions were amplified from RNA transcripts. A first-round RT-PCR of the TCR CDR3 used the HTBI primer set with the Qiagen OneStep RT-PCR kit. TCRdb passed the public sequencing reads through fastp at Q25 and MiXCR, retaining productive beta sequences. A single entry per CDR3 protein holds the most common genes and DNA from its merged rows. The sample includes a few hundred thousand distinct CDR3 sequences, with approximately 13% observed a single time. About a fifth of the sample rests with the top ten. Input material: blood. The receptors derive from a man aged 25 to 45 with Graves' hyperthyroidism that later progressed to Graves' ophthalmopathy.

This clonotype has ten or more counts. J is TRBJ1-1 and V is TRBV20-1, with 9 positions matching TRBD1. Trimming took 6 bases from V and 1 from J; bases not matched to a gene: 3. This CDR3 is 13 amino acids long. The germline V gene encodes CDR1 DFQATT and CDR2 SNEGSKA (reference sequence). The CDR3 reads CSAGQGRNTEAFF. The CDR3, as DNA: TGCAGTGCAGGACAGGGGAGGAACACTGAAGCTTTCTTT.

This clonotype was picked up many times. The chain recombines TRBV7-2 with TRBJ2-7; 12 bases fit TRBD1. The V and J ends lost 4 bases and 3 bases, in that order; junction bases with no gene match: 7. Germline assignment: CDR1 SGHTA and CDR2 FQGNSA. The CDR3 contains 16 residues. The CDR3 DNA follows: TGTGCCAGCAGCTCTTCCGGGACAGGGGGCCACTACGAGCAGTACTTC. It is translated as CASSSSGTGGHYEQYF.

The chain employs TRBV25-1 and TRBJ2-7; TRBD1 or TRBD2 may be the D gene (5 bases each). The CDR3 has 15 amino acids. Germline V gene sequence: CDR1 MGHDK, CDR2 SYGVNS. Trimming removed 1 base from V and 5 bases from J, with 15 bases in between. This CDR3 reads CASSELGVLIDEQYF. In nucleotides, the CDR3 is TGTGCCAGCAGTGAATTGGGGGTTCTTATAGACGAGCAGTACTTC.

This clonotype has just a few counts. This chain uses TRBV20-1 with TRBJ2-7, with TRBD1 matching 8 bases. The CDR3 length is 15 residues. Trimming at V came to 5 bases and at J to 2 bases, leaving 11 bases not matched to a gene. Germline-derived CDR1 and CDR2 are DFQATT and SNEGSKA (reference sequence). In nucleotides, the CDR3 is TGCAGTGCTCGAGTATCGGGACAGGACACCTACGAGCAGTACTTC. It yields the protein CSARVSGQDTYEQYF.

This clonotype showed up just a few times. This chain uses TRBV6-1 with TRBJ1-6; 8 nucleotides line up with TRBD1. Germline V gene data show CDR1 as MNHNS and CDR2 as SASEGT. The junction had 4 bases not matched to a gene; V was cut back by 5 bases and J by 7 bases. The CDR3 length is 14 residues. CDR3 amino acids: CASSQGAINSPLHF. The CDR3, as DNA: TGTGCCAGCAGTCAGGGGGCAATCAATTCACCCCTCCACTTT.

The chain recombines TRBV6-1 with TRBJ2-1; D is perhaps TRBD2 (7 bases). This CDR3 region has 16 residues. Trimming removed 5 bases from V and 4 bases from J, with 18 bases in between. Germline V gene data show CDR1 as MNHNS and CDR2 as SASEGT. DNA for the CDR3: TGTGCCAGCAGTCGGGGAGGGGGGCGAATTTACAATGAGCAGTTCTTC. It yields the protein CASSRGGGRIYNEQFF.

The V call is TRBV25-1, the J call TRBJ2-3; tentatively, D is TRBD1 (5 bases). Trimming took 1 base from V and 6 from J, leaving 32 bases between them. The CDR3 is 21 amino acids. The V gene's germline CDR1 is MGHDK and CDR2 SYGVNS. Here the CDR3 reads CASSESQPLGHTETGPDTQYF. The CDR3 region has the DNA TGTGCCAGCAGTGAATCGCAGCCCCTCGGACACACCGAAACGGGTCCTGATACGCAGTATTTT.

This clonotype was seen many times. The chain is built from TRBV6-6 and TRBJ1-3; D may be TRBD1 (5 bases). Deletions cut 0 bases from V and 3 bases from J, with 6 bases between. There are 14 residues in the CDR3. The germline CDR1 and CDR2 sequences are MNHNY and SVGAGI (reference sequence). The CDR3 loop is CASSYSGGGNTIYF. CDR3 in DNA: TGTGCCAGCAGTTACTCCGGGGGTGGAAACACCATATATTTT.

This clonotype was observed at least ten times. The chain is built from TRBV28 and TRBJ1-5; D unclear. The CDR3 loop spans 12 amino acids. CDR1 MDHEN and CDR2 SYDVKM come from the germline V gene. The V and J ends lost 5 bases and 7 bases respectively, with 9 bases between them. CDR3 nucleotides: TGTGCCAGCAGTCCTCCATGGCAGCCCCAGCATTTT. This gives the protein CASSPPWQPQHF.

The sample holds many counts of this clonotype. J is TRBJ1-1 and V is TRBV6-1; D gene ambiguous. The CDR3 has 13 residues. Germline CDR1 and CDR2: MNHNS and SASEGT. V was cut by 10 bases and J by 4 bases, with 16 bases left in between. This CDR3 reads CATDPGWVTEAFF. The CDR3 nucleotides read TGTGCCACGGACCCGGGGTGGGTCACTGAAGCTTTCTTT.

On this clonotype: Germline is not matched at one junction end, which may reflect a read error. The V gene is TRBV9, the J gene TRBJ2-5; 12 nucleotides agree with TRBD2. Germline V gene sequence: CDR1 SGDLS, CDR2 YYNGEE. The CDR3 has 18 residues. DNA for the CDR3: TGTGCCAGCAGCGTAGGGACTAGCGGGACGCACTCCCAAGAGACCCAATACTTC. Its protein product is CASSVGTSGTHSQETQYF. The variable domain in full, completed from reference TRBV9 and TRBJ2-5, reads DSGVTQTPKHLITATGQRVTLRCSPRSGDLSVYWYQQSLDQGLQFLIQYYNGEERAKGNILERFSAQQFPDLHSELNLSSLELGDSALYFCASSVGTSGTHSQETQYFGPGTRLLVL.

The V and J genes are TRBV6-5 and TRBJ2-7, with D hard to call. There are 15 residues in the CDR3. The V end was cut by 2 bases, the J end by 0 bases, with 11 bases between. Looked up from germline, CDR1 is MNHEY and CDR2 is SVGAGI. CDR3 DNA sequence: TGTGCCAGCAGTTACGACTCTAGAAGCTCCTACGAGCAGTACTTC. It yields the protein CASSYDSRSSYEQYF.

This clonotype was seen many times. The chain is built from TRBV5-5 and TRBJ1-2, with a weak D call TRBD1 (5 bases). The germline CDR1 and CDR2 sequences are SGHKS and YYEKEE (reference sequence). V lost 4 bases and J 3 bases, leaving 7 bases between the germline ends. This CDR3 contains 12 residues. In DNA, the CDR3 is TGTGCCAGCAGCCCGGGACACTATGGCTACACCTTC. Its protein is CASSPGHYGYTF.

This clonotype was seen once. This chain links TRBV20-1 with TRBJ2-1; D perhaps matches TRBD2 (6 bases). The CDR3 has 15 residues. Trimming removed 3 bases from V and 7 bases from J, with 19 bases in between. Per germline, CDR1 DFQATT and CDR2 SNEGSKA (reference sequence). The CDR3 is CSASGSGMTGNEQFF. The CDR3 region has the DNA TGCAGTGCTAGTGGTAGCGGCATGACTGGGAATGAGCAGTTCTTC.